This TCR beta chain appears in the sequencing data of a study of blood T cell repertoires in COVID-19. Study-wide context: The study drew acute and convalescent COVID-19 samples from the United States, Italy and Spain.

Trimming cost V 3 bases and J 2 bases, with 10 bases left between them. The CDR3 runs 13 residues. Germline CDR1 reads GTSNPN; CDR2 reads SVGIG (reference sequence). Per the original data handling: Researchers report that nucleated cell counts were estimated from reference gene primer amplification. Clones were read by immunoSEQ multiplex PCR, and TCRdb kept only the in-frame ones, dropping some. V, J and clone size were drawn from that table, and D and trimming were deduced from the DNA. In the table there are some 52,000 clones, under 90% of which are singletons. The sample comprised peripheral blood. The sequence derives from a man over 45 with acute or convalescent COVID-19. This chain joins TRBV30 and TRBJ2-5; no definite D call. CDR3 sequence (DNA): TGTGCCTGGAGCGGCGGTCCTCAAGAGACCCAGTACTTC. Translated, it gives CAWSGGPQETQYF.